This TCR beta chain was observed in a study of T cell responses to AZD1222 COVID-19 vaccine. TCRdb keeps only in-frame clones here, not all; method: immunoSEQ multiplex PCR. The sample lists fewer than 120,000 clones; around 92% were seen once. V lost 3 bases, J lost 5 bases, and 10 bases lay in between. The CDR3 is 13 amino acids. Germline CDR1 SNHLY, CDR2 FYNNEI. This rearrangement joins TRBV2 to TRBJ1-1; D is uncertain. The material sequenced was peripheral blood, taken on day 0 of AZD1222 vaccination. The sequence came from an adult in good health. Here the CDR3 reads CASSEEQKTEAFF. CDR3 nucleotides: TGTGCCAGCAGTGAGGAGCAAAAGACTGAAGCTTTCTTT. Together with reference TRBV2 and TRBJ1-1, the CDR3 gives the full variable domain: EPEVTQTPSHQVTQMGQEVILRCVPISNHLYFYWYRQILGQKVEFLVSFYNNEISEKSEIFDDQFSVERPDGSNFTLKIRSTKLEDSAMYFCASSEEQKTEAFFGQGTRLTVV.